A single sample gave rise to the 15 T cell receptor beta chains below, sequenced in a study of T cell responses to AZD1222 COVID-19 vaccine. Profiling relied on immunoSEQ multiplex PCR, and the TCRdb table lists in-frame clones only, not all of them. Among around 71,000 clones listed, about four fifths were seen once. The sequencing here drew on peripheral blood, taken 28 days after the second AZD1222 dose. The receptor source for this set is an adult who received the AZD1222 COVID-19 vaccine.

The CDR3 coding sequence is TGTGCCAGCAGCGGCTTTACAGGGACCACTGAAGCTTTCTTT. Translated, it gives CASSGFTGTTEAFF. The chain couples TRBV5-6 to TRBJ1-1; a weak D match, TRBD1 (6 bases). This CDR3 has 14 residues. Trimming left V 4 bases short and J 4 bases short, with 14 bases between. Looked up from germline, CDR1 is SGHDT and CDR2 is YYEEEE.

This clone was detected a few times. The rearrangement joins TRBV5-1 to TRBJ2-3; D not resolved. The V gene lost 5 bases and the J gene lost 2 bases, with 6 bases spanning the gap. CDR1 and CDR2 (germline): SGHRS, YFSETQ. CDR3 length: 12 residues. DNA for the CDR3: TGCGCCAGCAGAGAAATCACAGATACGCAGTATTTT. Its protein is CASREITDTQYF.

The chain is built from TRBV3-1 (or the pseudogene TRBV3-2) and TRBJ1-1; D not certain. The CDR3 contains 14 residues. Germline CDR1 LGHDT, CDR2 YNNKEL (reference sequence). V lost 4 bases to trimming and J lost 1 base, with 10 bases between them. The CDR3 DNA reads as TGTGCCAGCAGCCCAGGTCTTAGGAACACTGAAGCTTTCTTT. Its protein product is CASSPGLRNTEAFF.

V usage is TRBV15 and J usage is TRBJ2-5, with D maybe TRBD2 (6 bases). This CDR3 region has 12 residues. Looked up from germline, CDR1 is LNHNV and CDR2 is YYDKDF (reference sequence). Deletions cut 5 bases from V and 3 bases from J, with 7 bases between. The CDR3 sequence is CATSGGKETQYF. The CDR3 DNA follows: TGTGCCACCAGCGGGGGGAAAGAGACCCAGTACTTC. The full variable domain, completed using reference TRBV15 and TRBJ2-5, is DAMVIQNPRYQVTQFGKPVTLSCSQTLNHNVMYWYQQKSSQAPKLLFHYYDKDFNNEADTPDNFQSRRPNTSFCFLDIRSPGLGDTAMYLCATSGGKETQYFGPGTRLLVL.

The CDR3 region is CASSQAGNTQYF. The CDR3 coding sequence is TGTGCCAGCAGCCAAGCTGGGAATACGCAGTATTTT. The rearrangement uses TRBV3-1 (or the pseudogene TRBV3-2) and TRBJ2-3; D unresolved. CDR3 length: 12 residues. Trimming removed 1 base from V and 7 bases from J, with 6 bases in between. CDR1 LGHDT and CDR2 YNNKEL come from the germline V gene (reference sequence).

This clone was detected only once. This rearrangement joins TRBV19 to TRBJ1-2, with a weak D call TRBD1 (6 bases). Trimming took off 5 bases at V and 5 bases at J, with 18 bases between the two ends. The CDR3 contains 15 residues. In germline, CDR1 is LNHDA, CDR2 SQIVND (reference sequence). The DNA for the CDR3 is TGTGCCAGTAGTTCCCCCGGGGGGGCTCGGTATGGCTACACCTTC. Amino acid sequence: CASSSPGGARYGYTF.

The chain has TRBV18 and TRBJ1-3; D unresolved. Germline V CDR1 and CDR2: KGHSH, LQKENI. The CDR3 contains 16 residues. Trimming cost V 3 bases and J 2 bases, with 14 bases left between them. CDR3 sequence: CASSPGFRTAGNTIYF. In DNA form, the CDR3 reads TGTGCCAGCTCACCTGGATTTCGGACCGCTGGAAACACCATATATTTT.

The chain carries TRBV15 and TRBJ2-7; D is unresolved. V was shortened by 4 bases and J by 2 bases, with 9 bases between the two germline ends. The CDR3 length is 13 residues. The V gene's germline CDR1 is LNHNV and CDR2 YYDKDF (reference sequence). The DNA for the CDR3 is TGTGCCACCAGCATCGGGCGTCCCTACGAGCAGTACTTC. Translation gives CATSIGRPYEQYF.

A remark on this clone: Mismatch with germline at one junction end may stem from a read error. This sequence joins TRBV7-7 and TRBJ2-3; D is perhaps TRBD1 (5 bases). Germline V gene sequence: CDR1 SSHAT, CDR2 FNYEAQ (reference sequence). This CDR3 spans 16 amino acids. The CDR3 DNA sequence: TGTGCTAGCAACCCACTTTCGGACACCTTCACAGATACGCAGTATTTT. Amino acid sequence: CASNPLSDTFTDTQYF.

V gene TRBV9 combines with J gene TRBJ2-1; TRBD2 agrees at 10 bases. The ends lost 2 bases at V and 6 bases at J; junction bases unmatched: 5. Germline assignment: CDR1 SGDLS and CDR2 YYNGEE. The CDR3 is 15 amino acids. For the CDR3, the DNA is TGTGCCAGCAGCGTTAGCGGGGGGCCGGGCAATGAGCAGTTCTTC. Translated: CASSVSGGPGNEQFF.

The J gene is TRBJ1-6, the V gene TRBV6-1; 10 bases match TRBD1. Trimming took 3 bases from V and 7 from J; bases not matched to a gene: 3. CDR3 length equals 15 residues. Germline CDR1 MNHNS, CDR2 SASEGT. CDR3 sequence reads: CASSELGQGNSPLHF. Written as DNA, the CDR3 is TGTGCCAGCAGTGAGCTGGGACAGGGGAATTCACCCCTCCACTTT.

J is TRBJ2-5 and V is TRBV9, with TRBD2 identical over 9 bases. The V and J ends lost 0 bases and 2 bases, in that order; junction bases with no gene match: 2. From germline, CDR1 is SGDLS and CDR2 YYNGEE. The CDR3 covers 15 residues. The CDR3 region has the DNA TGTGCCAGCAGCGTAGTAGCGGGGGCACAAGAGACCCAGTACTTC. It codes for CASSVVAGAQETQYF.

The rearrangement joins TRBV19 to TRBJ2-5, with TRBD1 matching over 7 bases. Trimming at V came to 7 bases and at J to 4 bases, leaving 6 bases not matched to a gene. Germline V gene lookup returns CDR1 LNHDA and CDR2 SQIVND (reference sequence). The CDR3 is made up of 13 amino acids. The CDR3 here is CASKQGPGETQYF. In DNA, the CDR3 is TGTGCCAGTAAACAGGGGCCGGGAGAGACCCAGTACTTC.

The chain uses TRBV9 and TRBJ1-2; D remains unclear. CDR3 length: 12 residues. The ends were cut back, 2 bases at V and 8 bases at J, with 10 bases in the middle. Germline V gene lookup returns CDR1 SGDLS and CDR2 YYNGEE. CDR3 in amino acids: CASSVSGIGYTF. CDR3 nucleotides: TGTGCCAGCAGCGTGTCCGGGATAGGCTACACCTTC.

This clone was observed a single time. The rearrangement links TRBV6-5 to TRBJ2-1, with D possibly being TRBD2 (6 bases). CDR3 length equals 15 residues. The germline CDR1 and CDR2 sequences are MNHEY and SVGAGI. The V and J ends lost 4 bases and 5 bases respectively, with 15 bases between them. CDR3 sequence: CASSWSGDWDNEQFF. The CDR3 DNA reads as TGTGCCAGCAGTTGGTCGGGGGATTGGGACAATGAGCAGTTCTTC.